These 20 T cell receptor beta chains were sequenced from one sample in a study of blood T cell repertoires in COVID-19. Here immunoSEQ multiplex PCR was the method, and the copy in TCRdb shows in-frame clones only, minus some. Among 100,000 to 150,000 clones listed, approximately 82% were seen once. The specimen was peripheral blood. These receptors all come from a man older than 75 with active or convalescent COVID-19.

This clone has just a few counts. The V call is TRBV6-5, the J call TRBJ1-2; 9 nucleotides align to TRBD1. Trimming cost V 6 bases and J 6 bases; bases outside gene matches: 2. The CDR3 loop spans 12 amino acids. Germline V gene lookup returns CDR1 MNHEY and CDR2 SVGAGI. The CDR3 region is CASSRTGDGYTF. CDR3 nucleotide sequence: TGTGCCAGCAGCCGGACAGGGGATGGCTACACCTTC.

The V call is TRBV6-6, the J call TRBJ1-1, with 9 positions matching TRBD1. J lost 8 bases, V lost 6 bases, and 4 bases had no gene match. Germline lookup yields CDR1 MNHNY and CDR2 SVGAGI (reference sequence). This CDR3 has 12 amino acids. In nucleotides, the CDR3 is TGTGCCAGCAGCCCGGGACAGGGCGAAGCTTTCTTT. Protein: CASSPGQGEAFF.

This clone was seen a single time. CDR3 sequence reads: CASSKEGTGEKNTEAFF. The CDR3 coding sequence is TGTGCCAGCAGCAAAGAAGGGACAGGGGAGAAGAACACTGAAGCTTTCTTT. This sequence joins TRBV21-1 and TRBJ1-1; the table's TRBD1 call for D was not verified on the DNA. TRBV21-1 is a pseudogene segment. The CDR3 contains 17 residues.

This clone was counted a few times. This rearrangement joins TRBV7-2 to TRBJ2-3, with D possibly TRBD2 on 6 matching bases. The ends were cut back, 5 bases at V and 5 bases at J, with 17 bases in the middle. Per germline, CDR1 SGHTA and CDR2 FQGNSA. The CDR3 is 15 residues long. CDR3 in amino acids: CASSGGWSRGDTQYF. CDR3 DNA sequence: TGTGCCAGCAGCGGGGGGTGGTCGAGGGGAGATACGCAGTATTTT.

This clone was recorded at least ten times. The V gene is TRBV9, the J gene TRBJ1-2, with 9 bases matching TRBD1. The CDR3 totals 14 residues. Germline CDR1 and CDR2: SGDLS and YYNGEE. V was clipped by 3 bases and J by 3 bases; unmatched bases: 3. The CDR3 loop reads CASSGDREYYGYTF. For the CDR3, the DNA is TGTGCCAGCAGCGGGGACAGGGAATACTATGGCTACACCTTC.

The J gene is TRBJ1-5, the V gene TRBV6-5; D remains unclear. This CDR3 has 13 residues. CDR1 is MNHEY, CDR2 SVGAGI, per germline. With 4 bases removed from V and 5 bases from J, the gap between germline ends came to 9 bases. The CDR3 nucleotides are TGTGCCAGCAGTTGGAGTGGCTATCAGCCCCAGCATTTT. Translation gives CASSWSGYQPQHF.

The chain combines TRBV5-4 with TRBJ2-1; 15 bases map to TRBD2. Trimming cost V 4 bases and J 1 base; bases outside gene matches: 6. Germline V gene lookup returns CDR1 SGHNT and CDR2 YYREEE (reference sequence). This CDR3 contains 18 residues. CDR3 residues: CASSQGLAGGLSYNEQFF. CDR3 in DNA: TGTGCCAGCAGCCAGGGACTAGCGGGGGGCCTTTCCTACAATGAGCAGTTCTTC.

This chain joins TRBV10-3 and TRBJ2-3; 9 bases line up with TRBD2. Germline V gene sequence: CDR1 ENHRY, CDR2 SYGVKD. The CDR3 totals 17 residues. J gave up 0 bases and V 2 bases, and 6 bases lay outside the gene matches. CDR3 amino acids: CAISERWSGGSTDTQYF. DNA for the CDR3: TGTGCCATCAGTGAGAGGTGGAGCGGGGGGAGCACAGATACGCAGTATTTT.

The rearrangement joins TRBV10-2 to TRBJ1-3; TRBD1 matches 9 bases. The CDR3 consists of 14 residues. Trimming cost V 9 bases and J 3 bases; bases outside gene matches: 6. Per germline, CDR1 WSHSY and CDR2 SAAADI. CDR3 nucleotides: TGCGCCAGGGGGGGGACAGGGCTTGGAAACACCATATATTTT. Its translation is CARGGTGLGNTIYF.

In its sample, this clone was seen once. The V gene is TRBV9, the J gene TRBJ2-7; 7 nucleotides match TRBD1. The ends lost 3 bases at V and 6 bases at J; junction bases unmatched: 12. The CDR3 is 15 residues long. Germline assignment: CDR1 SGDLS and CDR2 YYNGEE. The CDR3 nucleotides read TGTGCCAGCAGCGCGGGACAGAGGAGTGGGGGCGAGCAGTACTTC. This translates into CASSAGQRSGGEQYF.

The CDR3 DNA sequence: TGTGCCAGCAGTTACGACAGGGACTACGAGCAGTACTTC. This encodes CASSYDRDYEQYF. The rearrangement uses TRBV6-2 or TRBV6-3 and TRBJ2-7; 7 bases match TRBD1. The CDR3 is made up of 13 amino acids. With V trimmed by 2 bases and J by 3 bases, 1 base remained unmatched. CDR1 is MNHEY, CDR2 SVGEGT, per germline.

This chain uses TRBV7-2 with TRBJ1-3; D gene uncertain. The CDR3 extends over 14 amino acids. V was shortened by 2 bases and J by 4 bases, with 9 bases between the two germline ends. From germline, CDR1 is SGHTA and CDR2 FQGNSA. For the CDR3, the DNA is TGTGCCAGCAGCTTAAGAGGGCTGGGAAACACCATATATTTT. Translated, it gives CASSLRGLGNTIYF.

The V and J genes are TRBV20-1 and TRBJ2-7, with D tentatively TRBD1 (6 bases). The CDR3 extends over 11 amino acids. Trimming left V 0 bases short and J 12 bases short, with 12 bases between. CDR1 is DFQATT, CDR2 SNEGSKA, per germline (reference sequence). The CDR3 DNA reads TGCAGTGCTAGAGATACGCCAGGGGTGTACTTC. Translation gives CSARDTPGVYF.

The J gene is TRBJ1-6, the V gene TRBV12-3 or TRBV12-4, with 9 bases identical to TRBD1. The CDR3 consists of 13 residues. V gave up 5 bases and J gave up 10 bases; unmatched junction bases: 3. The CDR3 region has the DNA TGTGCCAGCAGTACAGGGGGCCGATCACCCCTCCACTTT. Its protein product is CASSTGGRSPLHF.

The V and J genes are TRBV6-5 and TRBJ2-1, with 9 bases aligning to TRBD2. V lost 5 bases and J lost 4; bases outside the gene matches: 6. There are 15 residues in the CDR3. CDR1 is MNHEY, CDR2 SVGAGI, per germline. The CDR3 loop reads CASSPSGGTYNEQFF. The CDR3 coding sequence is TGTGCCAGCAGTCCCAGCGGGGGGACTTACAATGAGCAGTTCTTC.

The rearrangement joins TRBV4-1 to TRBJ2-1, with a weak D call TRBD2 (5 bases). V was cut by 1 base and J by 7 bases, with 14 bases left in between. The V gene's germline CDR1 is MGHRA and CDR2 YSYEKL. This CDR3 comprises 15 residues. The CDR3 coding sequence is TGCGCCAGCAGCCAAGCGGGGTCTGTAGGAAATGAGCAGTTCTTC. Translation: CASSQAGSVGNEQFF.

The chain recombines TRBV9 with TRBJ2-2, with TRBD2 matching over 12 bases. CDR3 length equals 16 residues. Germline CDR1 is SGDLS and CDR2 is YYNGEE. The J segment lost 7 bases and the V segment lost 0 bases, leaving 4 bases of the junction unmatched. The CDR3 DNA reads as TGTGCCAGCAGCGTAGCTAGCGGGGGGGCCGACGGGGAGCTGTTTTTT. Translated: CASSVASGGADGELFF. The variable domain in full, with the rest retrieved from reference TRBV9 and TRBJ2-2, is DSGVTQTPKHLITATGQRVTLRCSPRSGDLSVYWYQQSLDQGLQFLIQYYNGEERAKGNILERFSAQQFPDLHSELNLSSLELGDSALYFCASSVASGGADGELFFGEGSRLTVL.

This chain connects TRBV7-3 to TRBJ2-5, with D possibly matching TRBD1 (7 bases). From germline, CDR1 is SGHTA and CDR2 FQGTGA. The CDR3 runs to 14 residues. Trimming cost V 4 bases and J 2 bases, with 11 bases left between them. In nucleotides, the CDR3 is TGTGCCAGCAGCTATGCGGGACAGCAAGAGACCCAGTACTTC. Its protein is CASSYAGQQETQYF.

This clone was counted only a few times. This chain connects TRBV7-2 to TRBJ2-7; 7 nucleotides line up with TRBD2. Germline CDR1 reads SGHTA; CDR2 reads FQGNSA. Trimming at V came to 0 bases and at J to 7 bases, leaving 6 bases not matched to a gene. The CDR3 has 14 amino acids. Here the CDR3 reads CASSLAWGEGEQYF. CDR3 sequence (DNA): TGTGCCAGCAGCTTAGCCTGGGGGGAGGGTGAGCAGTACTTC.

The chain has TRBV2 and TRBJ2-1; 7 bases line up with TRBD1. The V and J ends lost 6 bases and 7 bases, in that order; junction bases with no gene match: 6. The CDR3 length is 13 residues. CDR1 SNHLY and CDR2 FYNNEI come from the germline V gene. The CDR3 DNA reads TGTGCCAGCAGCAGGGGGTTCAGGAATGAGCAGTTCTTC. This translates into CASSRGFRNEQFF.